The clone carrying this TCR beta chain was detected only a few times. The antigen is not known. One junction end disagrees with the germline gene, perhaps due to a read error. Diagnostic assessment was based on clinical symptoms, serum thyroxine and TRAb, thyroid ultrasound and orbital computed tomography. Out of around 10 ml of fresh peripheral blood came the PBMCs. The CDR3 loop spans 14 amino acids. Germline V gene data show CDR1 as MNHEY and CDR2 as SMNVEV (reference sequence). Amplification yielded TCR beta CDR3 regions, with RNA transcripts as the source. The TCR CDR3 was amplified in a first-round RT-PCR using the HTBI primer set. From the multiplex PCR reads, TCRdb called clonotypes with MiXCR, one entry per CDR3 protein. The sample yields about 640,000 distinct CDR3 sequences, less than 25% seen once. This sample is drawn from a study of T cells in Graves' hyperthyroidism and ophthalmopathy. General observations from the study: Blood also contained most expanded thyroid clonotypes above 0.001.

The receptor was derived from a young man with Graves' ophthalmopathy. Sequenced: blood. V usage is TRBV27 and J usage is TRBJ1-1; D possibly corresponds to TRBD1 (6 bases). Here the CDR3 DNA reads TGTGCCAGCAGTTTAGGGGGGCGGAACGCTGAAGCTTTCTTT. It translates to CASSLGGRNAEAFF.